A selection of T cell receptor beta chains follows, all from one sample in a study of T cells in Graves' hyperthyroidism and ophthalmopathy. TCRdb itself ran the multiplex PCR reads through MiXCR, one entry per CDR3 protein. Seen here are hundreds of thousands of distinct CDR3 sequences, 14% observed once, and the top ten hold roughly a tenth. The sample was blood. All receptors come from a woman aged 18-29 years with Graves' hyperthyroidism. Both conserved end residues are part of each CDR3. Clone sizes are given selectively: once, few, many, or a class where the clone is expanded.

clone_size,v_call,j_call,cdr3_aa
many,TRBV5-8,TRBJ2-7,CASSLGGKGYEQYF
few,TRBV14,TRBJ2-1,CASSQGDPYSPGGHEQFF
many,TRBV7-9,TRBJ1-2,CASSSYGGDRNYGYTF
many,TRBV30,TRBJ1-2,CAWAGQRVYGYTF
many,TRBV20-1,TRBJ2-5,CSARMPGEETQYF
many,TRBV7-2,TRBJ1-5,CASSLERDQPQHF
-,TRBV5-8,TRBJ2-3,CASSLGYSLDTQYF
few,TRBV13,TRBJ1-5,CASSLRGGGSNQPQHF
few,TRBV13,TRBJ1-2,CASSVEATNYGYTF
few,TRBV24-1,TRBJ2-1,CATSGGGRGEQFF
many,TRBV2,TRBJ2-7,CASSESGEGEQYF
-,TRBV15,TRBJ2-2,CATSNLKGNTGELFF
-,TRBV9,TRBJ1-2,CASTTTGGTNYGYTF
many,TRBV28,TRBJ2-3,CASSFRGNRRDTQYF
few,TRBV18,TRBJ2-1,CASSRPTRAPGPGGNEQFF
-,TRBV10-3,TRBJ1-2,CAISPQGGGYGYTF
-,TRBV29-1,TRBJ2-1,CSVGNNNEQFF
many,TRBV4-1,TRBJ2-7,CASSQGGQVYYEQYF
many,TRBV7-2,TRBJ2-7,CASSLGGTSSSYEQYF
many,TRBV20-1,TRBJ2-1,CSAAGLLKGYEQFF
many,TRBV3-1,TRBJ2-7,CASSQMGYEQYF
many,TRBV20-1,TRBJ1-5,CSAKQSNQPQHF
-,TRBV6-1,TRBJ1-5,CASSLNGGGGNQPQHF
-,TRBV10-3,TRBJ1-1,CAISGDSEAFF
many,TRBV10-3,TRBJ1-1,CATTIRADTEAFF
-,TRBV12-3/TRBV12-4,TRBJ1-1,CASIPRGTPITEAFF
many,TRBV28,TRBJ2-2,CASSDSAAGPFGFGELFF
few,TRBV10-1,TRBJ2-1,CASSESIMGQQFF
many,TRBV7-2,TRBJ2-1,CASTLAGGYEQFF
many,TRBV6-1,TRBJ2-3,CASRWDTDTQYF
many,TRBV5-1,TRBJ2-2,CASSLGGISTGELFF
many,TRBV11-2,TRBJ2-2,CASSPHRTAGELFF
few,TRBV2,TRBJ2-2,CASSEAGRIGELFF
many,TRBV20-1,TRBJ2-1,CSARRDSGGKVNEQFF
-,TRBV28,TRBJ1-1,CASSLPDRGLAFF
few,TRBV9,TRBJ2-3,CATGQGGDTDTQYF
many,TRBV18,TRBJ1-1,CASSPGQNPEEAFF
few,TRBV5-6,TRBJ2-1,CASSQLDRGPYNEQFF
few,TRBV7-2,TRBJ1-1,CASSLIGFSDTEAFF
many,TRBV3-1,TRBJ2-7,CASSQAGAGGTYEQYF
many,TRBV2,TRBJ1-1,CASSEAGTDGGEAFF
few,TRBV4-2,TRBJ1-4,CASSRGQTATNEKLFF
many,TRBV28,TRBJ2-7,CASSLSGLEQYF
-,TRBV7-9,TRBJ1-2,CASSLPPAGGTGYTF
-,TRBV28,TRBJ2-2,CASSLWPGELFF
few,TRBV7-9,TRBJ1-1,CASSPKGFTGSANTEAFF
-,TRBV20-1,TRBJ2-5,CSARPPGGQETQYF
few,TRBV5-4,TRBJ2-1,CASSLPTLAGGYNEQFF
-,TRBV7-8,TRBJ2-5,CASSRPGHYVETQYF